This T cell receptor beta chain originates from a study of T cell changes during pregnancy in multiple sclerosis (dated by TCRdb to the late 2010s). For the study in its entirety: In women with multiple sclerosis, the researchers looked at how the T cell repertoire shifted as pregnancy progressed.

The library was generated by the immunoSEQ multiplex PCR assay. The immuneACCESS repertoire file appears here via TCRdb, limited to in-frame rearrangements. These files lack a portion of the clones; in checked studies, under half of the deficit traces to unresolved V genes, and the cause of the others is not known. This sample lists 35,000 to 50,000 clones; 85% to 95% were detected once. The ten largest clones take up 6.5% to 9% of the sample. At the junction V is shortened by 5 bases and J by 2 bases, with 7 bases in between. CDR1 and CDR2 are drawn from the germline V gene (reference sequence): GTSNPN, SVGIG. The cysteine opens and the phenylalanine closes a CDR3 of 12 amino acids. Kept here is only the CDR3 DNA, which spans 36 bases and is read in frame from base 1. Remarks on this clone: Its target antigen remains unknown. Qualities for individual bases were not recorded, and no much larger clone is one base off.

The origin of this receptor is a female donor with multiple sclerosis, enrolled in a pregnancy study. Here the chain combines TRBV30 and TRBJ1-3; the best D guess is TRBD1, with 5 bases matching. Sequenced here: CD8+ T cells from peripheral blood mononuclear cells, sampled in the third trimester of pregnancy. In nucleotide form, the sequence is TGTGCCTGGCAGGGTGCTGGAAACACCATATATTTT. Its protein product is CAWQGAGNTIYF.